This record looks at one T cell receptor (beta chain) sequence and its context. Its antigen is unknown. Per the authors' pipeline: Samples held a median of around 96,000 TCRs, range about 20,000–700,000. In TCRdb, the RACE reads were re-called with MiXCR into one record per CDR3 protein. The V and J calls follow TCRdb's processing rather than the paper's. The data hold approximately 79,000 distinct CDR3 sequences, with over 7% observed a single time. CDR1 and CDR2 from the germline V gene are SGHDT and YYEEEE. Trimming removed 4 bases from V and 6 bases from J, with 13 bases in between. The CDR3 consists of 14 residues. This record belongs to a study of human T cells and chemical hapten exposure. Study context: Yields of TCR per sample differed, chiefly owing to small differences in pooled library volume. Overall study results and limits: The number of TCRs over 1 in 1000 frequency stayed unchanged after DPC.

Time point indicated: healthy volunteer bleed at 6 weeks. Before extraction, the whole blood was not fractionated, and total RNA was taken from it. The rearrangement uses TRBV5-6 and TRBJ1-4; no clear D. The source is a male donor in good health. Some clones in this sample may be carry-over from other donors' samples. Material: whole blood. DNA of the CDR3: TGTGCCAGCAGCCCCCGGACGGCGGATGAAAAACTGTTTTTT. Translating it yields CASSPRTADEKLFF.